The T cell receptor (beta chain) under discussion was sequenced for a study of CXCR3-negative and CXCR3-positive naive CD8 T cells. Study in general: Roughly 135 million TRB reads were obtained overall (about 1.5 +/- 0.3 million per library). General observations from the study: Across naive subsets, surface CD5 expression was comparable, and TCR strength was inferred from properties of the TRB CDR3. With respect to TRBV-TRBJ usage, naive CXCR3-negative and CXCR3-positive cells were similar; memory differed. With CXCR3 expression partially decreased after cryopreservation, most assays relied on fresh PBMCs. Against CXCR3-negative naive cells, CXCR3-positive naive cells showed more hydrophobic TRB CDR3s.

The CDR3 runs to 15 residues. CDR1 and CDR2 from the germline V gene are MDHEN and SYDVKM. Concerning this clonotype: The antigen is not known.

5' RACE with UMI labels generated the TRB cDNA libraries. After re-calling the 5' RACE reads, TCRdb lists one entry per CDR3 protein, DNA absent. The sample has some 140,000 distinct CDR3 sequences. The receptor's source is a human donor in good health. Some clones in this sample may be carry-over from other donors' samples. Sequencing was carried out using naive CXCR3+ CD8+ T cells from blood. Subset here: CD45RO-CCR7+CD27+CD95- naive CD8+ T cells expressing CXCR3 (TNR3+). J is TRBJ2-1 and V is TRBV28; TCRdb proposes TRBD1, but this gene call is untestable without DNA. The CDR3 is CASRPDSISYNEQFF. The full variable domain, rest sourced from reference TRBV28 and TRBJ2-1, is DVKVTQSSRYLVKRTGEKVFLECVQDMDHENMFWYRQDPGLGLRLIYFSYDVKMKEKGDIPEGYSVSREKKERFSLILESASTNQTSMYLCASRPDSISYNEQFFGPGTRLTVL.